Listed here are 21 T cell receptor beta chains from one sample, sequenced in a study of blood T cell repertoires in COVID-19. This table comes from immunoSEQ multiplex PCR, and its TCRdb copy is limited to in-frame clones, with some not included. Of 99,000 or so clones listed, more than 75% are singletons. Sequenced material: peripheral blood. Receptors originate from a middle-aged man with acute or convalescent COVID-19.

The chain joins TRBV15 to TRBJ2-7, with 11 bases lining up with TRBD2. After removal of 3 bases from V and 5 bases from J, the junction contained 3 bases not matched to a gene. The CDR3 is made up of 14 amino acids. Germline-derived CDR1 and CDR2 are LNHNV and YYDKDF (reference sequence). CDR3 loop: CATSSSGRAHEQYF. DNA of the CDR3: TGTGCCACCAGCAGTAGCGGGAGGGCCCACGAGCAGTACTTC.

V is TRBV7-9 and J is TRBJ2-5; a possible D gene is TRBD2 (5 bases). The CDR3 has 15 amino acids. From germline, CDR1 is SEHNR and CDR2 FQNEAQ (reference sequence). Trimming left V 1 base short and J 5 bases short, with 14 bases between. DNA for the CDR3: TGTGCCAGCAGCTTAGGTTCAGGAGGACCGGAGACCCAGTACTTC. Translation: CASSLGSGGPETQYF.

The chain has TRBV6-1 and TRBJ2-5; no clear D gene. Trimming took off 0 bases at V and 4 bases at J, with 3 bases between the two ends. Germline lookup yields CDR1 MNHNS and CDR2 SASEGT. The CDR3 has 12 residues. CDR3: CASSEALETQYF. The DNA of the CDR3 is TGTGCCAGCAGTGAAGCTCTAGAGACCCAGTACTTC.

The chain is built from TRBV6-5 and TRBJ2-2, with TRBD2 matching over 8 bases. CDR3 length: 14 residues. CDR1 and CDR2 (germline): MNHEY, SVGAGI. V trimming: 7 bases; J trimming: 4 bases; junction bases outside the gene matches: 5. Here the CDR3 DNA reads TGTGCCAGCAATGCGGGGGGCTTCACCGGGGAGCTGTTTTTT. Protein product: CASNAGGFTGELFF.

V and J are TRBV5-1 and TRBJ2-7; 8 bases match TRBD2. The CDR3 is 15 amino acids. Trimming removed 0 bases from V and 1 base from J; junction bases left unmatched: 3. Germline lookup yields CDR1 SGHRS and CDR2 YFSETQ. The CDR3 sequence: CASSLESSGSYEQYF. In DNA, the CDR3 is TGCGCCAGCAGCTTGGAGTCTAGCGGGTCCTACGAGCAGTACTTC.

The chain uses TRBV30 and TRBJ2-6; D call uncertain. Between the trimmed V and J ends, which lost 0 bases and 1 base, there was a span of 10 bases. The CDR3 is made up of 16 amino acids. CDR1 is GTSNPN, CDR2 SVGIG, per germline (reference sequence). CDR3 sequence (DNA): TGTGCCTGGAGTGTACAGAGTTTTTCTGGGGCCAACGTCCTGACTTTC. It translates to CAWSVQSFSGANVLTF.

V and J are TRBV3-1 (or the pseudogene TRBV3-2) and TRBJ1-2, with no clear D. CDR3 length: 13 residues. Germline CDR1 and CDR2: LGHDT and YNNKEL (reference sequence). The ends were cut back, 1 base at V and 7 bases at J, with 10 bases in the middle. CDR3 loop: CASSQGGGGGYTF. The CDR3 nucleotides are TGTGCCAGCAGCCAAGGGGGAGGTGGTGGCTACACCTTC.

This chain joins TRBV2 and TRBJ1-4; 8 nucleotides align to TRBD1. The CDR3 loop spans 15 amino acids. V trimming: 5 bases; J trimming: 2 bases; junction bases outside the gene matches: 4. Germline V gives CDR1 SNHLY, CDR2 FYNNEI. The CDR3 DNA reads as TGTGCCAGCAGTCCCAACAGGGGGACTAATGAAAAACTGTTTTTT. Its translation: CASSPNRGTNEKLFF.

V and J are TRBV6-5 and TRBJ1-3, with 7 positions matching TRBD1. V was clipped by 6 bases and J by 0 bases; unmatched bases: 5. This CDR3 spans 15 amino acids. Germline CDR1 is MNHEY and CDR2 is SVGAGI. The CDR3 sequence is CASSPDRASGNTIYF. In DNA, the CDR3 is TGTGCCAGCAGCCCAGACAGGGCCTCTGGAAACACCATATATTTT.

The V call is TRBV24-1, the J call TRBJ2-1; TRBD1 aligns across 10 bases. V shed 4 bases, J shed 8 bases, and the junction held 10 bases outside the gene matches. The CDR3 is 16 amino acids. CDR1 is KGHDR and CDR2 is SFDVKD in the germline V gene. In DNA, the CDR3 is TGTGCCACCAGTGACTCCACCGGGACAGGGGTTTATGAGCAGTTCTTC. It encodes CATSDSTGTGVYEQFF.

The chain employs TRBV6-5 and TRBJ1-5; 8 bases line up with TRBD1. CDR3 length: 14 amino acids. Losses at the gene ends were 6 bases for V and 4 bases for J; bases not matched to a gene: 5. Germline CDR1 MNHEY, CDR2 SVGAGI. In DNA form, the CDR3 reads TGTGCCAGCAGAGACAGGGGAGGAAATCAGCCCCAGCATTTT. Amino acids: CASRDRGGNQPQHF.

The table lists this clone with a count of one. The V and J genes are TRBV27 and TRBJ2-3, with 13 bases identical to TRBD2. Germline V gives CDR1 MNHEY, CDR2 SMNVEV (reference sequence). The CDR3 is made up of 18 amino acids. V shed 5 bases, J shed 3 bases, and the junction held 11 bases outside the gene matches. As DNA, the CDR3 is TGTGCCAGCAGTCCCCTCTCCTTACTAGCGGGAGGGACAGATACGCAGTATTTT. Translation: CASSPLSLLAGGTDTQYF.

This chain connects TRBV11-1 to TRBJ2-3, with D possibly matching TRBD1 (6 bases). Germline lookup yields CDR1 SGHAT and CDR2 FQDESV (reference sequence). This CDR3 contains 14 residues. Trimming shortened V by 2 bases and J by 3 bases, and 9 bases separated the two germline ends. The CDR3 loop reads CASSLFRGTDTQYF. DNA for the CDR3: TGTGCCAGCAGCTTATTCAGGGGAACAGATACGCAGTATTTT.

The chain is built from TRBV19 and TRBJ1-1, with D perhaps matching TRBD1 (6 bases). The V end lost 3 bases, the J end lost 2 bases, and 19 bases lay between the germline ends. The CDR3 has 17 residues. The germline V gene has CDR1 LNHDA and CDR2 SQIVND (reference sequence). The CDR3 is CASSIGTPFALNTEAFF. Here the CDR3 DNA reads TGTGCCAGTAGTATTGGGACACCCTTCGCCCTAAACACTGAAGCTTTCTTT.

The rearrangement links TRBV5-1 to TRBJ2-7, with D maybe TRBD2 (5 bases). This CDR3 is built from 15 residues. The V end was cut by 1 base, the J end by 0 bases, with 11 bases between. Germline CDR1 is SGHRS and CDR2 is YFSETQ. The CDR3 DNA reads TGCGCCAGCAGCTTGAGCGGAAGGAGCTCCTACGAGCAGTACTTC. It translates to CASSLSGRSSYEQYF.

This chain uses TRBV7-6 with TRBJ2-7, with a possible D match to TRBD2 (5 bases). Per germline, CDR1 SGHVS and CDR2 FNYEAQ. The ends were cut back, 1 base at V and 4 bases at J, with 17 bases in the middle. This CDR3 has 16 amino acids. The CDR3 coding sequence is TGTGCCAGCAGCTTAGATCCCCCTAGCCTTGGTTACGAGCAGTACTTC. It is translated as CASSLDPPSLGYEQYF.

The J gene is TRBJ1-1, the V gene TRBV12-3 or TRBV12-4; maybe TRBD1 (6 bases). CDR3 length equals 13 residues. V was cut by 2 bases and J by 10 bases, with 14 bases left in between. For the CDR3, the DNA is TGTGCCAGCAGTTTAAAACAGGGTGGGGGAGCTTTCTTT. Translation gives CASSLKQGGGAFF.

The chain carries TRBV12-1 and TRBJ1-2; TRBD1, as called in the table, went unchecked against the DNA. TRBV12-1 represents a pseudogene. The length of the CDR3 is 18 residues. The CDR3 DNA sequence: TGTGCCAGCAGCTTGGCCGATCCAGTCCGACAGGGCATCGGCGGCTACACCTTC. Encoded protein: CASSLADPVRQGIGGYTF.

On this clone itself: This CDR3 is also generated by other DNA sequences in the sample. The chain joins TRBV30 to TRBJ2-7, with D maybe TRBD2 (6 bases). The germline gives CDR1 GTSNPN, CDR2 SVGIG (reference sequence). V was trimmed by 2 bases and J by 3 bases, leaving 17 bases between them. There are 15 residues in the CDR3. The CDR3 loop is CAWSPPLVGGYEQYF. DNA of the CDR3: TGTGCCTGGAGTCCCCCGCTGGTGGGAGGCTACGAGCAGTACTTC.

The chain carries TRBV5-1 and TRBJ2-7; 12 positions agree with TRBD2. The germline V gene encodes CDR1 SGHRS and CDR2 YFSETQ. Trimming took 0 bases from V and 5 from J; bases not matched to a gene: 0. CDR3 size: 14 residues. CDR3 amino acids: CASSLGLAGDEQYF. Written as DNA, the CDR3 is TGCGCCAGCAGCTTGGGACTAGCGGGAGACGAGCAGTACTTC.

This chain joins TRBV5-5 and TRBJ2-5; 10 bases align to TRBD1. The J segment lost 2 bases and the V segment lost 1 base, leaving 8 bases of the junction unmatched. The CDR3 spans 17 residues. The V gene's germline CDR1 is SGHKS and CDR2 YYEKEE (reference sequence). CDR3 protein: CASSLMGGQGEQETQYF. Here the CDR3 DNA reads TGTGCCAGCAGCTTGATGGGAGGACAGGGGGAACAAGAGACCCAGTACTTC. The variable domain in full, completed from reference TRBV5-5 and TRBJ2-5, reads DAGVTQSPTHLIKTRGQQVTLRCSPISGHKSVSWYQQVLGQGPQFIFQYYEKEERGRGNFPDRFSARQFPNYSSELNVNALLLGDSALYLCASSLMGGQGEQETQYFGPGTRLLVL.